Below, one T cell receptor (beta chain) is given with its context. Its antigen is unknown. The data were taken from a study of T cell responses to AZD1222 COVID-19 vaccine. Study-level results: Seropositive status at baseline applied to only a handful of AZD1222 recipients. Repertoires in all cases were sampled only once the peak T cell response had passed. Reports indicate that nearly half of spike-specific TCRs are directed at unmutated variant regions. Clonal diversity may have been underestimated, and the donors were mostly white British, with more females than males.

This CDR3 spans 12 amino acids. V lost 3 bases, J lost 5 bases, and 8 bases lay in between. Data came from immunoSEQ multiplex PCR; TCRdb stores just in-frame clones and leaves some out. The data hold 84,000 or so clones, with roughly 88% observed a single time. This receptor was obtained from an adult in good health. Sample: peripheral blood, taken on day 0 of MenACWY control vaccination. This chain uses TRBV12-3 or TRBV12-4 with TRBJ2-7, with D perhaps TRBD1 (6 bases). The CDR3 region is CASSFHRDEQYF. In DNA, the CDR3 is TGTGCCAGCAGTTTTCACAGGGACGAGCAGTACTTC.